This TCR beta chain was identified in a study of cytomegalovirus exposure and HLA in healthy donors. While unrecorded immune exposures were likely, the donors were nominally healthy when sampled. The PCR contained 60 Vbeta and 13 Jbeta primers. The table came from immunoSEQ multiplex PCR; TCRdb's copy has only in-frame clones and leaves some out. The sample has 250,000 to 350,000 clones; about 80% are singletons. The J segment lost 2 bases and the V segment lost 6 bases, leaving 7 bases of the junction unmatched. Germline CDR1 MDHEN, CDR2 SYDVKM. The length of the CDR3 is 14 residues. This TCR was sampled from a girl aged 2 to 10 in good health and CMV-seronegative. Material: PBMCs. The rearrangement links TRBV28 to TRBJ2-7; 7 bases are a match to TRBD1. The CDR3 nucleotides are TGTGCCAGCAGCCGAGACAGGGACCCCTACGAGCAGTACTTC. Translating it yields CASSRDRDPYEQYF.